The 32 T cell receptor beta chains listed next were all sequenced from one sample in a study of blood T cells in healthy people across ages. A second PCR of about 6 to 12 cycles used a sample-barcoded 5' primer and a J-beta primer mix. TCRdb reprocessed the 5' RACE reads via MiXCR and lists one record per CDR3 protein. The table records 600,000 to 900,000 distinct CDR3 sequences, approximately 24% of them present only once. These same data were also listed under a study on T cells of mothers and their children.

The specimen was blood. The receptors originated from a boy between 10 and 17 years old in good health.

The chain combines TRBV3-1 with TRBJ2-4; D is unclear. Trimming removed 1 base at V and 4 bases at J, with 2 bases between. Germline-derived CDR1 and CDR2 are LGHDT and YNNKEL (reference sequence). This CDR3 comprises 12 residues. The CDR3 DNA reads TGTGCCAGCAGCCAAGTAAAAAACATTCAGTACTTC. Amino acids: CASSQVKNIQYF.

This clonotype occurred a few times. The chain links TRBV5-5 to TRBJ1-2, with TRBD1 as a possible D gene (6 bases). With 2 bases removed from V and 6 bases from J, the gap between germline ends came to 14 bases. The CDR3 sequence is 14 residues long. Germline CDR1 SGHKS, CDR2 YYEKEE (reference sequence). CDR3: CASSFTLQGDGYTF. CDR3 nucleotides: TGTGCCAGCAGCTTTACGCTACAGGGTGATGGCTACACCTTC.

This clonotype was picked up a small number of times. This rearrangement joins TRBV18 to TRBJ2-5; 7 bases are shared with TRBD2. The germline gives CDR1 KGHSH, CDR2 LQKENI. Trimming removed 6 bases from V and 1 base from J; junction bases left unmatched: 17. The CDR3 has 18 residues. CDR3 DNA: TGTGCCAGCTCCCTTTTATTCCGAAGCGGGGACCTCCAAGAGACCCAGTACTTC. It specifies CASSLLFRSGDLQETQYF.

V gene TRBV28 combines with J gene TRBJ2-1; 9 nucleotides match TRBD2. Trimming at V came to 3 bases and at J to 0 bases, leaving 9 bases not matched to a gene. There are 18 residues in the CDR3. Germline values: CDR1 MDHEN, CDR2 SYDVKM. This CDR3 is CASSFVRGGLSSYNEQFF. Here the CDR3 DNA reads TGTGCCAGCAGTTTTGTGCGGGGGGGCCTGAGCTCCTACAATGAGCAGTTCTTC.

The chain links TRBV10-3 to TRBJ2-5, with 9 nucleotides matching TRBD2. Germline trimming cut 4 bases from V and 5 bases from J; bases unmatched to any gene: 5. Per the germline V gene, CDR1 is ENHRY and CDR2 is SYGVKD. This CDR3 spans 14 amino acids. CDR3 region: CAISGTSVRETQYF. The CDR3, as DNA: TGTGCCATCAGTGGGACTAGCGTCCGGGAGACCCAGTACTTC.

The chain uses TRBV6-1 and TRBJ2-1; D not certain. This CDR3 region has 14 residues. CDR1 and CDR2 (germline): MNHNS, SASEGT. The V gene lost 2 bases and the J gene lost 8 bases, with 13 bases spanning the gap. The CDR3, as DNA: TGTGCCAGCAGTGAACAATGGCGTCGTCATGAGCAGTTCTTC. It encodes CASSEQWRRHEQFF.

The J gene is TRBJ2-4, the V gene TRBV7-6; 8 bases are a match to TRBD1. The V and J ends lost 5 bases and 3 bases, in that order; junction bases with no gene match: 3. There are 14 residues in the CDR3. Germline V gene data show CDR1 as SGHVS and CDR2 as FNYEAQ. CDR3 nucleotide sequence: TGTGCCAGCAGCCCAGACAGGGGCAAAAACATTCAGTACTTC. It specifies CASSPDRGKNIQYF. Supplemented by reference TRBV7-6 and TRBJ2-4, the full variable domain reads GAGVSQSPRYKVTKRGQDVALRCDPISGHVSLYWYRQALGQGPEFLTYFNYEAQQDKSGLPNDRFSAERPEGSISTLTIQRTEQRDSAMYRCASSPDRGKNIQYFGAGTRLSVL.

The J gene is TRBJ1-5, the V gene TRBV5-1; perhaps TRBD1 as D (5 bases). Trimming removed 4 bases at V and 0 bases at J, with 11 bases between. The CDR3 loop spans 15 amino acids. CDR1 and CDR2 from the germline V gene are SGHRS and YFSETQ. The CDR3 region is CASSRDGGSNQPQHF. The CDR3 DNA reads TGCGCCAGCAGCCGAGACGGGGGTAGCAATCAGCCCCAGCATTTT.

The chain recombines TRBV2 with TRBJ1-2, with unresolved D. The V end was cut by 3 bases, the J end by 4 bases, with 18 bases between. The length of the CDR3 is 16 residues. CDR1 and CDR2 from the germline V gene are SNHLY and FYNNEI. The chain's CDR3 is CASSDNFRVRAYGYTF. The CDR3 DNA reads TGTGCCAGCAGTGATAATTTTCGGGTCCGGGCCTATGGCTACACCTTC.

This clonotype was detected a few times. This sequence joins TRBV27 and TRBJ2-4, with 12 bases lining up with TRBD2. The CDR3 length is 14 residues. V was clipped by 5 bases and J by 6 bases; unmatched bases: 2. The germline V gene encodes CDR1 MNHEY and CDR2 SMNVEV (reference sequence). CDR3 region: CASSQTSGGNIQYF. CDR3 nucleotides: TGTGCCAGCAGTCAGACTAGCGGGGGAAACATTCAGTACTTC.

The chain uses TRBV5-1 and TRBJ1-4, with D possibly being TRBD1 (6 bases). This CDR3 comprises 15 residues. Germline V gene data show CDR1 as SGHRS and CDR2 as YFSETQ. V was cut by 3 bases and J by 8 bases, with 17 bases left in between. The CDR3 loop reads CASSSFGGHREKLFF. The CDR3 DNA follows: TGCGCCAGCAGCTCCTTCGGGGGGCATCGCGAAAAACTGTTTTTT.

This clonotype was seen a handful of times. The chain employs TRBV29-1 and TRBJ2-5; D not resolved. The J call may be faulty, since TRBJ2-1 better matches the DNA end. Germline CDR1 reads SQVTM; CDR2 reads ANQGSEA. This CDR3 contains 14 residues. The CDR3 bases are TGCAGCGTTGACGGTGTAGCCAGAGGCAATGAGCAGTTCTTC. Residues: CSVDGVARGNEQFF.

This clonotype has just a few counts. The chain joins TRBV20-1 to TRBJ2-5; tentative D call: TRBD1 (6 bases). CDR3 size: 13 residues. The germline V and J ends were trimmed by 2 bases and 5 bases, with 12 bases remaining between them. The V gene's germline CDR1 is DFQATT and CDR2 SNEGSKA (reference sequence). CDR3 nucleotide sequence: TGCAGTGCTAGAAAGGCAGGGGACGAGACCCAGTACTTC. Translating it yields CSARKAGDETQYF.

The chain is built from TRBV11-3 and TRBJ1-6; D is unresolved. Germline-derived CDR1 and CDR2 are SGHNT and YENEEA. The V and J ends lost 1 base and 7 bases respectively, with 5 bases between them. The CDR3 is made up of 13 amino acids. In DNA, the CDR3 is TGTGCCAGCAGCTTAGGGACCAATTCACCCCTCCACTTT. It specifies CASSLGTNSPLHF.

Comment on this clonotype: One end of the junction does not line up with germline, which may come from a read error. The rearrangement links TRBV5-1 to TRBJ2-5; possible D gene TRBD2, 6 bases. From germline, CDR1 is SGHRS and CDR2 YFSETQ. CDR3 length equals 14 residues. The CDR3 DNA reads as TGCGCCGGCAGCGAGGGACTCCAGCAAGAGACCCAGTACTTC. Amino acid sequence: CAGSEGLQQETQYF.

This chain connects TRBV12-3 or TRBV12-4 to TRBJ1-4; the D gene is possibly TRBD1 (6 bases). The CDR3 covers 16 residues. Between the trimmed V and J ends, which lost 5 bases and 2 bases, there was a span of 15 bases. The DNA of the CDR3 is TGTGCCAGCAGTCCCAGACAGGACCCGACTAATGAAAAACTGTTTTTT. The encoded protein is CASSPRQDPTNEKLFF.

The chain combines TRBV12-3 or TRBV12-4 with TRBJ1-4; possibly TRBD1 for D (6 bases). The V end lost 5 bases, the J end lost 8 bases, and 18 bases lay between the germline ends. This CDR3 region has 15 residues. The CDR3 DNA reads TGTGCCAGCAGTCCGGGCAGCGAGGGGGGAGAAAAACTGTTTTTT. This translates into CASSPGSEGGEKLFF.

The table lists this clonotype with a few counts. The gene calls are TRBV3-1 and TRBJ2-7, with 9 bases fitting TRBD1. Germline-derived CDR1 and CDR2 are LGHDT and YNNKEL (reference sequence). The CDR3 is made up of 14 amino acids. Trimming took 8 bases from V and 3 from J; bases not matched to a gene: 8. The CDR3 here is CASAGGQGSYEQYF. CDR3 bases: TGTGCCAGCGCCGGGGGACAGGGAAGCTACGAGCAGTACTTC.

CDR3 sequence reads: CASSLGDFNEQFF. CDR3 in DNA: TGCGCCAGCAGCTTGGGTGACTTCAATGAGCAGTTCTTC. This chain links TRBV5-1 with TRBJ2-1; no clear D. The CDR3 is made up of 13 amino acids. The germline V and J ends were trimmed by 0 bases and 6 bases, with 7 bases remaining between them. Per germline, CDR1 SGHRS and CDR2 YFSETQ.

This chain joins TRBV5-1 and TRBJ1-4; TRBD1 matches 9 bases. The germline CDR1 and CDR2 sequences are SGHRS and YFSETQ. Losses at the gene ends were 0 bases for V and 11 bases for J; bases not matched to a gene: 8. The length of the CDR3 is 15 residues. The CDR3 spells CASSLESGTGKKLFF. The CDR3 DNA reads TGCGCCAGCAGCTTGGAATCCGGGACAGGGAAGAAACTGTTTTTT.

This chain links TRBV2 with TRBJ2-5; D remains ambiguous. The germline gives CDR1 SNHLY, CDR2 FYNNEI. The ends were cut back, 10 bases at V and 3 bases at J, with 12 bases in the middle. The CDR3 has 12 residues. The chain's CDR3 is CATGGIKETQYF. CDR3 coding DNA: TGTGCCACAGGCGGCATAAAAGAGACCCAGTACTTC.

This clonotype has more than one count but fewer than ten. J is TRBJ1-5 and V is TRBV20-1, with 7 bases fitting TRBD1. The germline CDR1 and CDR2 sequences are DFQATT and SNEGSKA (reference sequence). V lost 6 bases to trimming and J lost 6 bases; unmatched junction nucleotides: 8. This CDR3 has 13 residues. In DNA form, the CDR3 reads TGCAGTGCCGCGACCCAGGGGGGTCAGCCCCAGCATTTT. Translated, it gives CSAATQGGQPQHF.

Here the CDR3 reads CASSYGRDEQFF. DNA for the CDR3: TGTGCCAGCAGTTATGGACGGGATGAGCAGTTCTTC. V usage is TRBV28 and J usage is TRBJ2-1; the D is unclear. The CDR3 runs to 12 residues. V lost 4 bases and J lost 8, with 9 bases in between. Germline values: CDR1 MDHEN, CDR2 SYDVKM.

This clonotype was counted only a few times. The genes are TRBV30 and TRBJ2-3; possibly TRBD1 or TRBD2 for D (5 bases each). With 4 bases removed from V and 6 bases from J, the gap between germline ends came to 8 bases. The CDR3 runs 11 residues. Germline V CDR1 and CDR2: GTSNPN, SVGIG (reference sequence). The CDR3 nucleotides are TGTGCCTGGAATGGGGGTGATACGCAGTATTTT. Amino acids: CAWNGGDTQYF.

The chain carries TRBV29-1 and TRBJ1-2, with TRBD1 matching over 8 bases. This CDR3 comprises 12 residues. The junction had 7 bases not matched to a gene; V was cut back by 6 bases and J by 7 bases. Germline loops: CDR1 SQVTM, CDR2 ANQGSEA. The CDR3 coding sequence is TGCAGCGTGGACGGGACAGGTCTTGGCTACACCTTC. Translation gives CSVDGTGLGYTF.

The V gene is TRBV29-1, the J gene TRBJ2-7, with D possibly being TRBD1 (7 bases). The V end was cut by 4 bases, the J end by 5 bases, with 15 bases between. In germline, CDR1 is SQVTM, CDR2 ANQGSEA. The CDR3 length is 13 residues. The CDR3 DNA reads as TGCAGCGTTGGGGGTGGCAGGGGGGACGAGCAGTACTTC. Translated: CSVGGGRGDEQYF.

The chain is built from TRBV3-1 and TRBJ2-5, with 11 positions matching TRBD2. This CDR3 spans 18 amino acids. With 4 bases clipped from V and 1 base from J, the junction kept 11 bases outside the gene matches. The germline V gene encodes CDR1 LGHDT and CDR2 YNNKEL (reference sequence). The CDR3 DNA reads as TGTGCCAGCAGCCCCGGGAGTAGCGGGGGGGCCTTCCAAGAGACCCAGTACTTC. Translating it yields CASSPGSSGGAFQETQYF.

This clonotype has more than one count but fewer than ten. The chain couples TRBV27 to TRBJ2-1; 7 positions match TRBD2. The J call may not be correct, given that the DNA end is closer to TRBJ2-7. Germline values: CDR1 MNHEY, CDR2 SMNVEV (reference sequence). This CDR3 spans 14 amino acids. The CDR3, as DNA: TGTGCCAGCAGTTTCGGACGGCGGGGGAACGAGCAGTACTTC. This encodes CASSFGRRGNEQYF.

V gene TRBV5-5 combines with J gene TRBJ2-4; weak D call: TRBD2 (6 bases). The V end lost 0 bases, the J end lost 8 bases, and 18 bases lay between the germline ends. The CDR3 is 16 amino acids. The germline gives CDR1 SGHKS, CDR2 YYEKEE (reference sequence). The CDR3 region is CASSLGTTVPGDIQYF. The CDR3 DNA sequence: TGTGCCAGCAGCTTGGGGACTACCGTCCCCGGGGACATTCAGTACTTC. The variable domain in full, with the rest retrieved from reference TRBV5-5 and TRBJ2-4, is DAGVTQSPTHLIKTRGQQVTLRCSPISGHKSVSWYQQVLGQGPQFIFQYYEKEERGRGNFPDRFSARQFPNYSSELNVNALLLGDSALYLCASSLGTTVPGDIQYFGAGTRLSVL.

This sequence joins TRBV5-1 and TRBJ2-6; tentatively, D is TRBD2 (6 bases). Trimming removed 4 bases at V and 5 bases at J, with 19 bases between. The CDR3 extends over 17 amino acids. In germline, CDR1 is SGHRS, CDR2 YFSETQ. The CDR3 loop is CASSPGEEILWANVLTF. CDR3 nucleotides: TGCGCCAGCAGCCCTGGGGAGGAGATCTTGTGGGCCAACGTCCTGACTTTC.

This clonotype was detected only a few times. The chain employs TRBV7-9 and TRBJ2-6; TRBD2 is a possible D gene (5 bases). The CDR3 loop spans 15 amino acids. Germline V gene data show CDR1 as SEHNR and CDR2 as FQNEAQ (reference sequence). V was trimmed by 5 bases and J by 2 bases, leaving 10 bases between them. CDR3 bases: TGTGCCAGCAGCCCTAGCCCCGCTGGGGCCAACGTCCTGACTTTC. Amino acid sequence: CASSPSPAGANVLTF.

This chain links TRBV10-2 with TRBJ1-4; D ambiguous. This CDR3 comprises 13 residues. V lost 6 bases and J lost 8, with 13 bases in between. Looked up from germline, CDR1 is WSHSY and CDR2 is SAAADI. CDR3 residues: CASRPGVGEKLFF. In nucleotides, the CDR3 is TGCGCCAGCAGGCCGGGAGTAGGGGAAAAACTGTTTTTT.